The present T cell receptor (beta chain) was sequenced within a study of cytomegalovirus exposure and HLA in healthy donors. This CDR3 contains 14 residues. Looked up from germline, CDR1 is LGHNA and CDR2 is YNFKEQ. The V and J ends lost 4 bases and 8 bases, in that order; junction bases with no gene match: 10. The PCR contained 60 Vbeta and 13 Jbeta primers. Sequencing was performed with immunoSEQ multiplex PCR; in TCRdb, only in-frame clones are kept and a portion is missing. Of about 180,000 clones detected, roughly 77% appear once; the ten largest clones hold 2% to 2.5%. This clonotype was obtained from a woman aged 30 to 39 in good health and CMV-seropositive. The rearrangement joins TRBV4-2 to TRBJ1-2, with 7 bases aligning to TRBD1. Source material: PBMCs. The CDR3 DNA is TGTGCCAGCAGCCGCACTGAGGGGGCCGGGGGCTACACCTTC. Translating gives CASSRTEGAGGYTF.